This note documents a single TCR beta chain sequence. The target of this receptor is not known. Per-nucleotide qualities are absent, and no much larger clonotype sits a single base away. DNA from CEF-cultured naive and memory CD4+ T cells underwent immunoSEQ TCR-beta sequencing at survey level. The authors' pipeline ran thus. Preprocessing removed nonproductive sequences and CDR3s not starting with C, not ending with F or W, or shorter than 7 amino acids. Antigen-specific clonotypes were called with the MANAFEST web app, based on expansion relative to reference and other culture wells. A clone was considered positive if the clone showed significant expansion compared with the reference culture in 2 of 3 replicate wells at an FDR below 0.05. To be called positive, a clone also had to show significant expansion compared with every other tandem well and an odds ratio greater than 5. Cultured and uncultured naive and memory CD4+ repertoires were searched for previously identified spike- and CEF-reactive CDR3s. CDR3 homology was measured as pairwise Levenshtein distance, computed with the stringdist R package after trimming three terminal residues from each end. TCRdb took over this immuneACCESS table, retaining in-frame rearrangements with V and J assigned. Such tables are incomplete; in checked studies, under half of the missing clones stem from an unresolved V gene, and the remainder is unexplained. Clone size and the V and J calls come from that table; the DNA yielded D and trimming. For this sample there are tens of thousands of clones; around four fifths appear just once. Less than 3% of the sample is held by the ten biggest clonotypes.

This specimen belongs to a study of CD4 T cells in relation to SARS-CoV-2 and coronaviruses (dated by TCRdb to the early 2020s). In the study overall: In the ViraFEST assay, PBMCs were cultured with antigen for about eleven days, after which TCR beta CDR3s were sequenced to identify antigen-specific clonal expansions. A different TCR-beta assay, based on Illumina, was used to sequence expansion assays from other donors in the study. Using patient-derived lymphoblastoid cell lines, the shared crossreactive spike epitopes were mapped to their HLA restriction. At the level of individual TCR clonotypes, the study measured memory CD4+ T cell crossreactivity between SARS-CoV-2 spike protein and common cold coronavirus spike proteins. Among the approximately twelve convalescent patients, 8 males and 4 females were included, and two of the subjects were Hispanic. The Adaptive Biotechnologies TCR-sequencing kit was used for samples from three pre-COVID donors and for the naive versus memory experiments, whereas the other data were Illumina-based. The full convalescent cohort of 12 patients had a median age of roughly 38 years, ranging from roughly 21 to 80 years. Study-level results and caveats: Crossreactive clones showed significantly weaker SARS-CoV-2-driven expansion than monoreactive clones, consistent with antigenic imprinting. Memory CD4+ clonotypes crossrecognizing SARS-CoV-2 and at least one common cold coronavirus spike were found in approximately 65% of donors. Sequencing of naive versus memory cells indicated that the assay detects memory recall responses, not primary responses primed during culture. Small numbers of patients and of tested TCRs limited the study. No donor contributed both pre-pandemic and post-infection samples, which limited tracing the source of pre-existing responses. Crossreactivity analysis was centred on spike protein, so crossreactivity against other viral proteins was not assessed.

Naive and memory CD4+ T cells were separated from cryopreserved PBMCs through CD4 enrichment, which was followed by EasySep naive CD4+ T cell enrichment. For less than twelve days, 80,000 to 100,000 sorted naive or memory CD4+ T cells were cultured together with CEF peptides and T cell-depleted PBMCs at a 1:1 ratio. In general, every peptide culture condition was set up in three replicate wells. Ficoll-Paque PLUS gradient centrifugation was used to isolate PBMCs from leukapheresis product or whole blood. PBMCs were either cryopreserved at -140 degrees C or used fresh in the expansion assay. The QIAamp Micro DNA Kit was used to extract genomic DNA from the CD4+ T cells. As encoded in the germline V gene (reference sequence), CDR1 is SGHNT while CDR2 is YYREEE. Inclusive of the bounding cysteine and phenylalanine, the CDR3 is 14 residues long. The retained sequence is limited to the CDR3, 42 bases, with the frame set at the first base. V trim: 7 bases; J trim: 1 base; unmatched bases: 7.

The sequence links TRBV5-4 to TRBJ1-1; 7 central bases correspond to TRBD1. The TCR originated in an adult with COVID-19. Sequenced material: memory CD4+ T cells from PBMCs, cultured in vitro. The sample's cell subset or site, from its label and the paper: memory (non-naive) CD4+ T cells. CDR3 protein: CASRRQGGNTEAFF. DNA sequence: TGTGCCAGCCGACGACAGGGCGGGAACACTGAAGCTTTCTTT. Supplemented by the reference TRBV5-4 and TRBJ1-1 proteins around the CDR3, the complete variable domain is ETGVTQSPTHLIKTRGQQVTLRCSSQSGHNTVSWYQQALGQGPQFIFQYYREEENGRGNFPPRFSGLQFPNYSSELNVNALELDDSALYLCASRRQGGNTEAFFGQGTRLTVV.